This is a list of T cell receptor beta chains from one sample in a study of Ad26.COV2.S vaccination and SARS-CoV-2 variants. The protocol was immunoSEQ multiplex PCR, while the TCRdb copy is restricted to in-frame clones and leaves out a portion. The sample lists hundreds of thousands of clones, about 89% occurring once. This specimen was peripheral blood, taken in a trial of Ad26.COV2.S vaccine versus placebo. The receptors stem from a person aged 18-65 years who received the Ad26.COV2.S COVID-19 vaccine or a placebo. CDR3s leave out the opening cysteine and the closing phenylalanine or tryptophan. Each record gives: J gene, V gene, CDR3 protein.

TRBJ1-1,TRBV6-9,ASSSGTGVITEAF
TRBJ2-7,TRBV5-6,ASSPVQGYEQY
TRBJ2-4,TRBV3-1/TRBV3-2,ASSQGLAGAKNIQY
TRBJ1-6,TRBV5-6,ASSWDRGRSGNSPLH
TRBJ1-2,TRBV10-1,ASSPQGTRRGYT
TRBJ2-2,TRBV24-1,ATSDPGGVTGELF
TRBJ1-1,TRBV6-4,ASSQTGNTEAF
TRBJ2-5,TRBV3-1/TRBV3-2,ASSLWRGTTGGKETQY
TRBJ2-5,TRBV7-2,ASSLGSSVKETQY
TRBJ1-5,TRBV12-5,ASGLVLDGRNQPQH
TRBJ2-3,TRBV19,ASSMGQYTQY
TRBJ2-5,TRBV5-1,ASGGAGTKETQY
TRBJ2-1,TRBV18,ASSPPVGQRDWDNEQF
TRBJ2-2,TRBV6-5,ASSYRAGELF
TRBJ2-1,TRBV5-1,ASSVLAGGGHEQF
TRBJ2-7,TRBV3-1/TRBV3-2,ASSHAAYEQY
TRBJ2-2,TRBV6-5,ASRDTGELF
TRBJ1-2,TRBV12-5,ASGLSSGGGYT
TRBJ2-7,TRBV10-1,ASSEQGAIEQY
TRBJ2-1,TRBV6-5,ASSFLTSGGANEQF
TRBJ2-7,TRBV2,ASAPGTGAYEQY
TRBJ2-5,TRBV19,ASSIVGQSATQY
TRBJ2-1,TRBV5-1,ASSQTTGGNEQF
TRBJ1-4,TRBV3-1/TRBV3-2,ASSQEYGGEWEKLF
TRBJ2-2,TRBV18,ASSPKVSYTGELF
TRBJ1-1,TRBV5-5,ASSLTVLNTEAF
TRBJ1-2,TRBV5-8,ASSLEGARGYT
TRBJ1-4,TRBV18,ASSPPRTEGGKLF
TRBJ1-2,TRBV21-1,ARRSGNYGYT
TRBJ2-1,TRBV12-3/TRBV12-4,ASGPRGHEQF
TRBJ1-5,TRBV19,ASSIRGAGEDQPQH
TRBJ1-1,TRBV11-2,ASSSRPGVNTEAF
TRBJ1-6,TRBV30,AGTSGTLYNSPLH
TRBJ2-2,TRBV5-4,ASSRGQLTGELF
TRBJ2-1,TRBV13,ASSMGGPRHEQF
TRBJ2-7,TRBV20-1,SGLQYYEQY
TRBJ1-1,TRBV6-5,ASSPTGGRREAF
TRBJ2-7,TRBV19,ASSTGRAVEQY
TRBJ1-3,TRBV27,ASRMRSGGTGNTIY
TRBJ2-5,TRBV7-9,ASSPDSLKETQY
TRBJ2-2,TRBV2,ASRTPNTGELF
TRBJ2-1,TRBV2,ASRASRSGEQF
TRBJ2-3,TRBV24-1,ATSDLGRSGNTTTDTQY